This TCR beta chain stems from a study of CD8 T cells in ankylosing spondylitis. General study findings and limits: A TCR beta motif made of fewer than ten highly homologous variants seemed typical of ankylosing spondylitis blood.

A word on this clonotype: What it recognizes is unknown.

The CDR3 loop spans 14 amino acids. CDR1 and CDR2 (germline): SGHVS, FQNEAQ. Trimming took 1 base from V and 7 from J, leaving 11 bases between them. TCRdb re-analysed the 5' RACE reads in MiXCR, keeping a single row per CDR3 protein. The sample consists of under 550,000 distinct CDR3 sequences, roughly a quarter of them appearing once. Input material: blood, either unsorted or a sorted T cell fraction (not recorded which). The chain combines TRBV7-8 with TRBJ2-4, with D unclear. The TCR was taken from a male donor with ankylosing spondylitis. The CDR3 coding sequence is TGTGCCAGCAGCTTAGACGGTTATGGGAACATTCAGTACTTC. Protein: CASSLDGYGNIQYF.